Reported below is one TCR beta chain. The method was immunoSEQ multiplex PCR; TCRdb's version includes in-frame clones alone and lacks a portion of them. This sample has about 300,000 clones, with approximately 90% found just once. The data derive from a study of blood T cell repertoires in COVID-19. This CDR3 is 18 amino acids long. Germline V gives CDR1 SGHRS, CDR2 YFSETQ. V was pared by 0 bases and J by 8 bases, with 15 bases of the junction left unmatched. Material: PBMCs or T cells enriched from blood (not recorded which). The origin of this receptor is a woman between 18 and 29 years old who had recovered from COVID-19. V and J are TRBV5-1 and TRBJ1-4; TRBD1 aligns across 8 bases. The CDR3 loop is CASSLGTSPARGQEKLFF. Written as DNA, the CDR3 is TGCGCCAGCAGCTTGGGAACCTCCCCGGCCAGGGGGCAAGAAAAACTGTTTTTT.